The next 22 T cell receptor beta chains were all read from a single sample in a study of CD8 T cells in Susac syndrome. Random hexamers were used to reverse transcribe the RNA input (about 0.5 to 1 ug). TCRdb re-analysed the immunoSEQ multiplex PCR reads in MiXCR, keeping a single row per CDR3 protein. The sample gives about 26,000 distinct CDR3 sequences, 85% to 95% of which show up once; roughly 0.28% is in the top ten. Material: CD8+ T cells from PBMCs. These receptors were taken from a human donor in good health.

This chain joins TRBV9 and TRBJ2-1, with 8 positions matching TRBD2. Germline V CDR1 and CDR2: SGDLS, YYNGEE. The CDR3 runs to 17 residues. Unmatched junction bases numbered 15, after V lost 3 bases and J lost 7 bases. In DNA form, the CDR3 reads TGTGCCAGCAGCGCCCCGGCGGGGCGGGGGGATCCAAATGAGCAGTTCTTC. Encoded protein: CASSAPAGRGDPNEQFF.

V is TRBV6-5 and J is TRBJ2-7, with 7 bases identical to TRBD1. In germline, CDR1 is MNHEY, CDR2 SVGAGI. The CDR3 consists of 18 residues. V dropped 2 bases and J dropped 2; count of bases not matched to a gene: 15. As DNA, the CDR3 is TGTGCCAGCAGTTACGACCCTCTAGGACAGGCAGACGCCTACGAGCAGTACTTC. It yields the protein CASSYDPLGQADAYEQYF.

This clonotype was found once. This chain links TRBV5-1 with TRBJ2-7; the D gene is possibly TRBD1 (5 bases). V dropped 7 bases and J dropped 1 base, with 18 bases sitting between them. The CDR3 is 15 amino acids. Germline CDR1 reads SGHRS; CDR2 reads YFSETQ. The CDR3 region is CASSETDSFSYEQYF. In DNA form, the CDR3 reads TGCGCCAGCTCGGAGACAGATTCCTTTTCCTACGAGCAGTACTTC.

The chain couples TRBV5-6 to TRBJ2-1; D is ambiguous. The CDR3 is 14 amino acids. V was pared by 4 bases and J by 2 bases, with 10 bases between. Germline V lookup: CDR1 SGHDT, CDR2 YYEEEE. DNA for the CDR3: TGTGCCAGCAGCGGTCTAGTTGCCTACAATGAGCAGTTCTTC. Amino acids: CASSGLVAYNEQFF.

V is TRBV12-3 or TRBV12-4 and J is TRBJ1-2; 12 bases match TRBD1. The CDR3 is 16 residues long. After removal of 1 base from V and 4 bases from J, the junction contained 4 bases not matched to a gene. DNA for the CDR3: TGTGCCAGCAGTTTAGTGGGACAGGGGGCCGGCTATGGCTACACCTTC. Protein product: CASSLVGQGAGYGYTF.

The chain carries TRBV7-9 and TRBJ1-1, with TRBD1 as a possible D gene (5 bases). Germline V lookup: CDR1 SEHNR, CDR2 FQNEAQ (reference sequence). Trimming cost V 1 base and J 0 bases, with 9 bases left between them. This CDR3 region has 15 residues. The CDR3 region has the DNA TGTGCCAGCAGCTTAGGACAGTCCATGAACACTGAAGCTTTCTTT. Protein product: CASSLGQSMNTEAFF.

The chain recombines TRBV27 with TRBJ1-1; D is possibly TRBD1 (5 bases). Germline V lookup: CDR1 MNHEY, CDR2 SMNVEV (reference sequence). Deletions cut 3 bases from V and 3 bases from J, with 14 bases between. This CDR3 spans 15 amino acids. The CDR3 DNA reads TGTGCCAGCAGTTTGAGAGGGGTAGAGCACACTGAAGCTTTCTTT. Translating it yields CASSLRGVEHTEAFF.

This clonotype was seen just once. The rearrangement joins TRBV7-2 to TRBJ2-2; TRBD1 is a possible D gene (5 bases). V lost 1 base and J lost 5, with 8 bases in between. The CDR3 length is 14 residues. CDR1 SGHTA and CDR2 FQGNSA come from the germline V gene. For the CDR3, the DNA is TGTGCCAGCAGCTTAGTGAAGGGGACCGGGGAGCTGTTTTTT. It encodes CASSLVKGTGELFF.

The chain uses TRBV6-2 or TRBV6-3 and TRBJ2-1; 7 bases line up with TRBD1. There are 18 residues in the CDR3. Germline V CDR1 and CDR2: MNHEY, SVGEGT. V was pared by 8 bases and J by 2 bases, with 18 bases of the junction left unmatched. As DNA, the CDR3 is TGTGCCAGCCAACCGGGACAGCTAGGCCATCTCGCCTACAATGAGCAGTTCTTC. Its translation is CASQPGQLGHLAYNEQFF.

The CDR3 here is CASSILGGEPQHF. The CDR3 DNA sequence: TGTGCCAGTAGTATTCTGGGCGGCGAGCCCCAGCATTTT. This chain links TRBV19 with TRBJ1-5, with D unresolved. CDR3 length equals 13 residues. The V end lost 3 bases, the J end lost 8 bases, and 11 bases lay between the germline ends. Germline V gives CDR1 LNHDA, CDR2 SQIVND (reference sequence).

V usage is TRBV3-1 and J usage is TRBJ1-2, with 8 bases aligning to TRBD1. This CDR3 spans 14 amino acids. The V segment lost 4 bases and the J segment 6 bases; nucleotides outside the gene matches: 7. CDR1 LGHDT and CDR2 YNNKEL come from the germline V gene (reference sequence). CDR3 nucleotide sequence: TGTGCCAGCAGCCGAGGACAGGGTATAAATGGCTACACCTTC. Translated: CASSRGQGINGYTF. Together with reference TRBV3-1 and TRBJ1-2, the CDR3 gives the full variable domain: DTAVSQTPKYLVTQMGNDKSIKCEQNLGHDTMYWYKQDSKKFLKIMFSYNNKELIINETVPNRFSPKSPDKAHLNLHINSLELGDSAVYFCASSRGQGINGYTFGSGTRLTVV.

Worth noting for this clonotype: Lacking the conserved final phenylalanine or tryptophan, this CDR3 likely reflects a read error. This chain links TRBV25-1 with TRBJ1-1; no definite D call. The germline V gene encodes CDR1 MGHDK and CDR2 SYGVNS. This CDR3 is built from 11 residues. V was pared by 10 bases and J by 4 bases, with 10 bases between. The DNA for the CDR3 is TGTGCCACCACGATTCGCACTGAAGCTTTCTCT. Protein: CATTIRTEAFS.

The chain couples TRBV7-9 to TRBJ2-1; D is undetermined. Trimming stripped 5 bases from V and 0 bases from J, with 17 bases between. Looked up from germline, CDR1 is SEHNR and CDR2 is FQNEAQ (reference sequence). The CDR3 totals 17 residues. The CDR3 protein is CASSPRATMSSYNEQFF. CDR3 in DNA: TGTGCCAGCAGCCCCCGCGCCACTATGAGCTCCTACAATGAGCAGTTCTTC.

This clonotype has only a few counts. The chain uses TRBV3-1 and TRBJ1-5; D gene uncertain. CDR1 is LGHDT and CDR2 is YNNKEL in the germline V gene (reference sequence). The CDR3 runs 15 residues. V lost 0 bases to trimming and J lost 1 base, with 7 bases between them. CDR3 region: CASSQDTISNQPQHF. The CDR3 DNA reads TGTGCCAGCAGCCAAGATACTATCAGCAATCAGCCCCAGCATTTT.

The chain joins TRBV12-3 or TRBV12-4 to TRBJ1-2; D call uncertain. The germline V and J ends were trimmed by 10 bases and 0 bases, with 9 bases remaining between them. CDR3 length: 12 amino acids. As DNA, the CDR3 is TGTGCCATACTTACAGCTAACTATGGCTACACCTTC. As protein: CAILTANYGYTF.

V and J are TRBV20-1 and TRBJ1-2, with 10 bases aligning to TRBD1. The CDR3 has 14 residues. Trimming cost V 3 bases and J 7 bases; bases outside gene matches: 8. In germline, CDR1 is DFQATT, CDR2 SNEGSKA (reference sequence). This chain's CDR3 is CSASPGQGVGGYTF. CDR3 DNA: TGCAGTGCTAGCCCAGGACAGGGGGTCGGTGGCTACACCTTC.

The CDR3 loop is CASSFPRGGTNDGYTF. The CDR3 coding sequence is TGTGCCAGCAGCTTCCCGAGGGGGGGAACGAATGATGGCTACACCTTC. The chain is built from TRBV7-9 and TRBJ1-2; perhaps TRBD1 as D (6 bases). The CDR3 runs 16 residues. Germline V lookup: CDR1 SEHNR, CDR2 FQNEAQ (reference sequence). V lost 3 bases and J lost 6, with 20 bases in between.

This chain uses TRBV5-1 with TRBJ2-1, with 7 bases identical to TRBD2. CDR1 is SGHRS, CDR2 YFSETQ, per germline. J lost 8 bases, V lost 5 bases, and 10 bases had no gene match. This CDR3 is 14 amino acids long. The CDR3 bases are TGCGCCAGCAGGTGGCGGGGGAATGGGGATGAGCAGTTCTTC. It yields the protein CASRWRGNGDEQFF.

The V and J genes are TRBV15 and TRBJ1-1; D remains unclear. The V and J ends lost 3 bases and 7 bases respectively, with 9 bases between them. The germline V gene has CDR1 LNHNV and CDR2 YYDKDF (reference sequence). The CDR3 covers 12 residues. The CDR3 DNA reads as TGTGCCACCAGCAGGGGGATAAGTGAAGCTTTCTTT. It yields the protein CATSRGISEAFF.

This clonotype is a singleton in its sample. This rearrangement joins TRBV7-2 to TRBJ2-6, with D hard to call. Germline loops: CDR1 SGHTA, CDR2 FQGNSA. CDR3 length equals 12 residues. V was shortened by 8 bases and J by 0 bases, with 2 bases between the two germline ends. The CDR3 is CASFSGANVLTF. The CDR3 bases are TGTGCCAGCTTCTCTGGGGCCAACGTCCTGACTTTC.

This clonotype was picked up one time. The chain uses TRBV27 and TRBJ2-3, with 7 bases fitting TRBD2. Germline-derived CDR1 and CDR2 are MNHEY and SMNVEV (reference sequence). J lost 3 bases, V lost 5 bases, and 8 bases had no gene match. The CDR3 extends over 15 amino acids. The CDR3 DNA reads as TGTGCCAGCAGTACGGGGGGACGTAGGACAGATACGCAGTATTTT. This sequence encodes CASSTGGRRTDTQYF.

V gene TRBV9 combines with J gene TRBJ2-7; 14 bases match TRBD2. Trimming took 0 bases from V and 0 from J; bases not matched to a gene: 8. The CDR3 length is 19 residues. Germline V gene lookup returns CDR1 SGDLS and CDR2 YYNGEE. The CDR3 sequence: CASSVGPGLAGVNSYEQYF. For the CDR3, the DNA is TGTGCCAGCAGCGTAGGGCCGGGACTAGCGGGGGTTAACTCCTACGAGCAGTACTTC.